This T cell receptor beta chain was sequenced during a study of tumor-infiltrating lymphocytes in primary liver carcinoma. In the study overall: Spanning 4.2 to 10 cm, the tumors were T1-T3 N0M0.

This CDR3 has 14 amino acids. Trimming cost V 2 bases and J 4 bases, with 11 bases left between them. Germline V gene data show CDR1 as PRHDT and CDR2 as FYEKMQ (reference sequence). Total RNA amounting to 450 to 500 ng was the source from which TCR beta cDNA was made with a constant-region primer. Amplification in three nested multiplex PCR rounds with slightly modified ARM-PCR gave rise to TCR beta libraries. For roughly 10 cycles apiece, the opening two PCR rounds ran with TRBV1-TRBV30 forward primers and a C-beta reverse primer. TCRdb analysed the multiplex PCR reads with MiXCR anew, one entry per CDR3 protein. Of just over 300,000 distinct CDR3 sequences listed, 50% to 75% are singletons. This clonotype was picked up a small number of times. For blood RNA, unsorted whole blood served as the source, and germline DNA was extracted too. No treatment had been given to the patients, who were chronically infected with HBV.

The genes are TRBV13 and TRBJ1-2, with D possibly TRBD1 on 5 matching bases. The sequence came from a woman aged 25 to 39 with primary liver carcinoma and hepatitis B virus infection. Source material: peripheral blood. DNA of the CDR3: TGTGCCAGCAGCTTAAAACAGGACTTCTATGGCTACACCTTC. Translating gives CASSLKQDFYGYTF.